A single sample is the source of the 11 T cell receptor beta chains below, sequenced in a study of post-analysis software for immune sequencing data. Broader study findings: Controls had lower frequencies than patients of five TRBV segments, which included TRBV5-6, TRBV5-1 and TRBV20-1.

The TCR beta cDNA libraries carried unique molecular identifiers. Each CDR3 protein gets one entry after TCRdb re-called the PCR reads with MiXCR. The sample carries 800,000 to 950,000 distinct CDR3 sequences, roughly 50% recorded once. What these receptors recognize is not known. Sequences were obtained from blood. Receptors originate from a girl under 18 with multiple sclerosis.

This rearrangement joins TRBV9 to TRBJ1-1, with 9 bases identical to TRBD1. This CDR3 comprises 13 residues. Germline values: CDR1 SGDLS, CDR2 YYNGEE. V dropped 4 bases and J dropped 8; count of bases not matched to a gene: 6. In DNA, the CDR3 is TGTGCCAGCAGCTCGGGACAGGGTATCGAAGCTTTCTTT. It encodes CASSSGQGIEAFF.

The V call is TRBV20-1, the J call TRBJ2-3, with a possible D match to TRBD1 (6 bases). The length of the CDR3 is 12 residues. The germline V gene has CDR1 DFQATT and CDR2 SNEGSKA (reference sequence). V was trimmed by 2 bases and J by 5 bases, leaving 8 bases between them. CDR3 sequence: CSARPTGDTQYF. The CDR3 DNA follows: TGCAGTGCTAGACCGACAGGAGATACGCAGTATTTT.

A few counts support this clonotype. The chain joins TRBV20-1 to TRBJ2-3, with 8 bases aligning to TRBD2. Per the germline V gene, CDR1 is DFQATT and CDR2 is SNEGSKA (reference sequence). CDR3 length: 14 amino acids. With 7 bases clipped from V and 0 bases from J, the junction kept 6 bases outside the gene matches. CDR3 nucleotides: TGCAGTGTAATTGCGGGGGGTAGCACAGATACGCAGTATTTT. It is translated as CSVIAGGSTDTQYF.

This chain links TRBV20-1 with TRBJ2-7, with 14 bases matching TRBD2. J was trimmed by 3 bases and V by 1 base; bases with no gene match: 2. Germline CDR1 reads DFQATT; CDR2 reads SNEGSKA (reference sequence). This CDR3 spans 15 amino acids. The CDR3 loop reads CSARGGLAGGYEQYF. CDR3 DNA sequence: TGCAGTGCTAGAGGCGGACTAGCGGGAGGCTACGAGCAGTACTTC.

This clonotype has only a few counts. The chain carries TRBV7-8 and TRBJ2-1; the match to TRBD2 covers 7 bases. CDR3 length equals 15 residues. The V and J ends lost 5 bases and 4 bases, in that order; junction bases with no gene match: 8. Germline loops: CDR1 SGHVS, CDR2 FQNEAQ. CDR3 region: CASSLLAETYNEQFF. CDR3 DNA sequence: TGTGCCAGCAGCCTGCTAGCGGAAACTTACAATGAGCAGTTCTTC. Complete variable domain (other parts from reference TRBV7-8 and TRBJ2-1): GAGVSQSPRYKVAKRGQDVALRCDPISGHVSLFWYQQALGQGPEFLTYFQNEAQLDKSGLPSDRFFAERPEGSVSTLKIQRTQQEDSAVYLCASSLLAETYNEQFFGPGTRLTVL.

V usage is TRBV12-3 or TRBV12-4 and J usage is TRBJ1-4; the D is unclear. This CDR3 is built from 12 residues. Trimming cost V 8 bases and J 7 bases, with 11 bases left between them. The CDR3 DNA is TGTGCCAGCCGTAGAGGGTGTGAAAAACTGTTTTTT. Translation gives CASRRGCEKLFF.

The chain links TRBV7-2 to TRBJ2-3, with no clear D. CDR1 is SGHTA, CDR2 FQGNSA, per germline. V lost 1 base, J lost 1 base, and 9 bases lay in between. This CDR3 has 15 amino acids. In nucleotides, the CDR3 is TGTGCCAGCAGCTTAGTGGCCAGAGGCACAGATACGCAGTATTTT. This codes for CASSLVARGTDTQYF.

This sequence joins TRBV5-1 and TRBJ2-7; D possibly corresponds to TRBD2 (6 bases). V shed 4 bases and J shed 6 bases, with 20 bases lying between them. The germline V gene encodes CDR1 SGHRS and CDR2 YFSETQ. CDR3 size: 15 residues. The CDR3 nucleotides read TGCGCCAGCAGCAAATCCGGGACTGAGGCCTCCGAGCAGTACTTC. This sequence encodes CASSKSGTEASEQYF.

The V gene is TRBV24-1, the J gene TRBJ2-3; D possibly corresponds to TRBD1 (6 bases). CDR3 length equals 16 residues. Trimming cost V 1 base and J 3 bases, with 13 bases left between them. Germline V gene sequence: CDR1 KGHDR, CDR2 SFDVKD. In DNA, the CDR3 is TGTGCCACCAGTGATTTACACTCAGGGGTGACAGATACGCAGTATTTT. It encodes CATSDLHSGVTDTQYF.

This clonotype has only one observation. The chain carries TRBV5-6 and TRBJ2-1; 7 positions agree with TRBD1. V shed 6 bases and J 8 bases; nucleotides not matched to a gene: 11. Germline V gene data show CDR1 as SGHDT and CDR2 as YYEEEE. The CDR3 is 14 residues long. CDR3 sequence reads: CASTWTGQGHEQFF. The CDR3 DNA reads TGTGCCAGCACTTGGACAGGTCAGGGGCATGAGCAGTTCTTC.

The CDR3 is CATSAGLEDNEQFF. CDR3 nucleotide sequence: TGTGCCACCAGTGCGGGACTAGAGGACAATGAGCAGTTCTTC. V is TRBV24-1 and J is TRBJ2-1; 8 bases match TRBD2. V gave up 5 bases and J gave up 5 bases; unmatched junction bases: 4. CDR1 KGHDR and CDR2 SFDVKD come from the germline V gene. CDR3 length equals 14 residues.